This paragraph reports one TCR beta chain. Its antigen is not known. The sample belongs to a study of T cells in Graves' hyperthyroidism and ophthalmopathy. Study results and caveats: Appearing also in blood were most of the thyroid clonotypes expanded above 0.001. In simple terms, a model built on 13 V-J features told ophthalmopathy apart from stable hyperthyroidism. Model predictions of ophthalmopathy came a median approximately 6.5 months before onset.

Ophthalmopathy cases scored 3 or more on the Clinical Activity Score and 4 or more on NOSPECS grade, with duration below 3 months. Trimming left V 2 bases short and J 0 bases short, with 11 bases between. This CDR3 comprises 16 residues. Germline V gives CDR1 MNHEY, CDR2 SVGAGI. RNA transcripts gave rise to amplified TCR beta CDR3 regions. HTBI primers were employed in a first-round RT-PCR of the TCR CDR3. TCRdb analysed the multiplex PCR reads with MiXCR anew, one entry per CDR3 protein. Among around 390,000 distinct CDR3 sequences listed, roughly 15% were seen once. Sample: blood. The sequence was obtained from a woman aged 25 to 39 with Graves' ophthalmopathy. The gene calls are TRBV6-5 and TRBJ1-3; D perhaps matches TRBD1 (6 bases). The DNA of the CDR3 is TGTGCCAGCAGTTACGGAACACAGGGCTCTGGAAACACCATATATTTT. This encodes CASSYGTQGSGNTIYF.